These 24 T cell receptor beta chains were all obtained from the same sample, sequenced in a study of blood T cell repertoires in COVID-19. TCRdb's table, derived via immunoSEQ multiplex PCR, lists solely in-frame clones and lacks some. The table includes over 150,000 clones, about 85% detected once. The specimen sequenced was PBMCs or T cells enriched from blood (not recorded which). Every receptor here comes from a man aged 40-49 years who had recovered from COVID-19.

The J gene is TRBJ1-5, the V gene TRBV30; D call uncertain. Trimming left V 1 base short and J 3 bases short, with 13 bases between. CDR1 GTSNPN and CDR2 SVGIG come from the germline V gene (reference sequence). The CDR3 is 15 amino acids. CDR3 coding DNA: TGTGCCTGGAGTGCTAGCAACAGTATCAATCAGCCCCAGCATTTT. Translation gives CAWSASNSINQPQHF.

In DNA form, the CDR3 reads TGTGCCAGCAGTGAACAGATAAATGAGCAGTTCTTC. Translated: CASSEQINEQFF. V gene TRBV25-1 combines with J gene TRBJ2-1; D ambiguous. CDR1 is MGHDK, CDR2 SYGVNS, per germline. The CDR3 sequence is 12 residues long. V shed 2 bases and J shed 7 bases, with 6 bases lying between them.

The CDR3 DNA reads as TGTGCCAGCAGTCGTTCCGGGACAGGGGTCGCTGGCTACACCTTC. This translates into CASSRSGTGVAGYTF. J is TRBJ1-2 and V is TRBV5-4; 10 bases fit TRBD1. V was pared by 5 bases and J by 7 bases, with 11 bases of the junction left unmatched. Germline-derived CDR1 and CDR2 are SGHNT and YYREEE (reference sequence). CDR3 length equals 15 residues. The full variable domain, in which reference TRBV5-4 and TRBJ1-2 provide the parts outside the CDR3, is ETGVTQSPTHLIKTRGQQVTLRCSSQSGHNTVSWYQQALGQGPQFIFQYYREEENGRGNFPPRFSGLQFPNYSSELNVNALELDDSALYLCASSRSGTGVAGYTFGSGTRLTVV.

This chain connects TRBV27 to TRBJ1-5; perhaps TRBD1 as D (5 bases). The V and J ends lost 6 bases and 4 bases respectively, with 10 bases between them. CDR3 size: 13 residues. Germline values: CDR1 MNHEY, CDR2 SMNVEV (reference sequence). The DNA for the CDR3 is TGTGCCAGCAGGGGGCTAGGGAATCAGCCCCAGCATTTT. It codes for CASRGLGNQPQHF.

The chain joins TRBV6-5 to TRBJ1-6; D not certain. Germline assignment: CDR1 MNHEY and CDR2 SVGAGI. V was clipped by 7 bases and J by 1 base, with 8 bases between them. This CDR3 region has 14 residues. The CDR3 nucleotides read TGTGCCAGCAACATACAGTCCTATAATTCACCCCTCCACTTT. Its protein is CASNIQSYNSPLHF.

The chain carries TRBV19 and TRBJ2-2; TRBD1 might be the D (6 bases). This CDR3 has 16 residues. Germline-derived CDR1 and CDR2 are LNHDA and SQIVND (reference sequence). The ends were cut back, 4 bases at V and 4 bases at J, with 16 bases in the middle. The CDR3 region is CASSKQTGSGTGELFF. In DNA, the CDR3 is TGTGCCAGTAGTAAGCAAACAGGGAGCGGCACCGGGGAGCTGTTTTTT.

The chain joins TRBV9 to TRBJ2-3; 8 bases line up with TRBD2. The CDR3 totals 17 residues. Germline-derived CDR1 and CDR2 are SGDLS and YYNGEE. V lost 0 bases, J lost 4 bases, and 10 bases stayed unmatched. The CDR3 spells CASSVARGGWIPDTQYF. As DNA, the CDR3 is TGTGCCAGCAGCGTAGCTCGGGGGGGGTGGATCCCAGATACGCAGTATTTT.

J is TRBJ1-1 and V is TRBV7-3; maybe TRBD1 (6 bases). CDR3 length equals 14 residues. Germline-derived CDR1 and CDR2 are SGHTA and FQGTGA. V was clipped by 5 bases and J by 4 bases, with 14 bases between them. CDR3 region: CASSTTGSGTEAFF. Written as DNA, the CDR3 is TGTGCCAGCAGCACAACAGGGTCTGGCACTGAAGCTTTCTTT.

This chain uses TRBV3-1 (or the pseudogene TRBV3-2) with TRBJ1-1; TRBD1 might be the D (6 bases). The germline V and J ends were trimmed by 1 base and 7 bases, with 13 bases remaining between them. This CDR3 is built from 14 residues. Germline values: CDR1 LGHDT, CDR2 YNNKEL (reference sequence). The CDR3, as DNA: TGTGCCAGCAGCCAAGGAGGGGGTACCATTGAAGCTTTCTTT. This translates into CASSQGGGTIEAFF.

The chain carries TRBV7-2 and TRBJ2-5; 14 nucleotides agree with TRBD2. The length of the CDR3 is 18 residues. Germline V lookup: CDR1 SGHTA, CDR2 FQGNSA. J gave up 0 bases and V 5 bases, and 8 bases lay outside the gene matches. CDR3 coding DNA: TGTGCCAGCAGCCCTCCGGGACTAGCGGGGGAGTACCAAGAGACCCAGTACTTC. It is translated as CASSPPGLAGEYQETQYF.

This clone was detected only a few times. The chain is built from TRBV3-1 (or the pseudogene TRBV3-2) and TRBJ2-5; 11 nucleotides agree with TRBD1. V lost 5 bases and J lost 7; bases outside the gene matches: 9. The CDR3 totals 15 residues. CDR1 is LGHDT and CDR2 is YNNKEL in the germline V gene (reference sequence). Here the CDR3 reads CASSSDRGRLGTQYF. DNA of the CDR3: TGTGCCAGCAGCTCGGACAGGGGGCGCTTGGGGACCCAGTACTTC.

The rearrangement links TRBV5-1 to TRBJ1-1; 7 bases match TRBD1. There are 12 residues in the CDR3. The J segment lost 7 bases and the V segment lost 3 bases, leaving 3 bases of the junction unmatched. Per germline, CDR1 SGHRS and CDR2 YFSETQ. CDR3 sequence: CASSSGQNEAFF. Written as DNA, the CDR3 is TGCGCCAGCAGCTCGGGACAGAATGAAGCTTTCTTT. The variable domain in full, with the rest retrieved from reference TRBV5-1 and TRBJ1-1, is KAGVTQTPRYLIKTRGQQVTLSCSPISGHRSVSWYQQTPGQGLQFLFEYFSETQRNKGNFPGRFSGRQFSNSRSEMNVSTLELGDSALYLCASSSGQNEAFFGQGTRLTVV.

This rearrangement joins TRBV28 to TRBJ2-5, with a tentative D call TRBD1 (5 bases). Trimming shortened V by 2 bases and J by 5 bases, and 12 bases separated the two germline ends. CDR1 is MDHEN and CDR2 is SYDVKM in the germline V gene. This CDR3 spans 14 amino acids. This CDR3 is CASSLRAGKETQYF. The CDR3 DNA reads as TGTGCCAGCAGTTTACGGGCAGGGAAGGAGACCCAGTACTTC.

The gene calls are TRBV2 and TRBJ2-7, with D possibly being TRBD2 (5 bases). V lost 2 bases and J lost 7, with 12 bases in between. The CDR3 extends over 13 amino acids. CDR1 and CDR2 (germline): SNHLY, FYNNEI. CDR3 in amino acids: CASSEIGPGEQYF. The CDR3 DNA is TGTGCCAGCAGTGAAATAGGCCCGGGGGAGCAGTACTTC.

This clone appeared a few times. CDR3 DNA sequence: TGTGCCAGTAGTATCAGGGGGCGCGGGTACACCGGGGAGCTGTTTTTT. Translating it yields CASSIRGRGYTGELFF. The V gene is TRBV19, the J gene TRBJ2-2; 8 nucleotides align to TRBD1. Germline V gene sequence: CDR1 LNHDA, CDR2 SQIVND (reference sequence). This CDR3 is built from 16 residues. V was clipped by 3 bases and J by 3 bases; unmatched bases: 6.

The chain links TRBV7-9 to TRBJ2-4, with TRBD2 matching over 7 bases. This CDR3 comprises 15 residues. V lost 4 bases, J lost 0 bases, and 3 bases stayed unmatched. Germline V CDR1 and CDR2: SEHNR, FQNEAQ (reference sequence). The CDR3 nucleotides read TGTGCCAGCAGCTCCTGGGGGGGAGCCAAAAACATTCAGTACTTC. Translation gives CASSSWGGAKNIQYF.

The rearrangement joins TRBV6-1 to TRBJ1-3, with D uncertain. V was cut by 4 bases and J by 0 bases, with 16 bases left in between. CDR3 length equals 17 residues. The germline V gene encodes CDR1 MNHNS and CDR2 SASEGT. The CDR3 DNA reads TGTGCCAGCAGTGGTGGGCCGGGGTTGGGCTCTGGAAACACCATATATTTT. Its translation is CASSGGPGLGSGNTIYF.

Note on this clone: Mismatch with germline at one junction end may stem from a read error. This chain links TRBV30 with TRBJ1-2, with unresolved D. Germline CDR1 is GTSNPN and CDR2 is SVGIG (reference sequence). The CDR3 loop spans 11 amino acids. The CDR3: CAWSVVLSSGF. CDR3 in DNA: TGTGCCTGGAGTGTAGTCCTCTCTTCGGGCTTC. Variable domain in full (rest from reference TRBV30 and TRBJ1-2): SQTIHQWPATLVQPVGSPLSLECTVEGTSNPNLYWYRQAAGRGLQLLFYSVGIGQISSEVPQNLSASRPQDRQFILSSKKLLLSDSGFYLCAWSVVLSSGFGSGTRLTVV.

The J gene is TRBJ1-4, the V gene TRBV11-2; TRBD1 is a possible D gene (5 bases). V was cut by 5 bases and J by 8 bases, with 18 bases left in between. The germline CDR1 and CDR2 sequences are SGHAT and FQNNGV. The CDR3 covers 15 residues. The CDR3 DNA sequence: TGTGCCAGCAGCGCCTACAGGAAAAGTGGAGAAAAACTGTTTTTT. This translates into CASSAYRKSGEKLFF. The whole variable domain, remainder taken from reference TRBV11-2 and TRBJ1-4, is EAGVAQSPRYKIIEKRQSVAFWCNPISGHATLYWYQQILGQGPKLLIQFQNNGVVDDSQLPKDRFSAERLKGVDSTLKIQPAKLEDSAVYLCASSAYRKSGEKLFFGSGTQLSVL.

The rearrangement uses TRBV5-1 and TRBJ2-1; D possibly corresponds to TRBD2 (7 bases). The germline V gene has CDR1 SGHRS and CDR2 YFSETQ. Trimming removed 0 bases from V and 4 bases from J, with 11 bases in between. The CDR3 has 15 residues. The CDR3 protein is CASSLVGGEYNEQFF. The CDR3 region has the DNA TGCGCCAGCAGCTTGGTAGGGGGGGAATACAATGAGCAGTTCTTC.

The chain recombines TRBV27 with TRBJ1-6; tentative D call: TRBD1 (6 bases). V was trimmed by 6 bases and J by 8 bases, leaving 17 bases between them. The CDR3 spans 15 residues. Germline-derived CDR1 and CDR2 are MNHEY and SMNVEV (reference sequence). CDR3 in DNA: TGTGCCAGCAGACGACAGGTTTCGGGCCATTCACCCCTCCACTTT. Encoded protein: CASRRQVSGHSPLHF.

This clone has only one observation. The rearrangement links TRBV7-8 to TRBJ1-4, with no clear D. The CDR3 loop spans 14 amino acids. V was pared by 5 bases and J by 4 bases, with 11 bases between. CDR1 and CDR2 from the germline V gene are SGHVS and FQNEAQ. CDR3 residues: CASSRWSYNEKLFF. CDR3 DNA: TGTGCCAGCAGCAGGTGGAGCTATAATGAAAAACTGTTTTTT. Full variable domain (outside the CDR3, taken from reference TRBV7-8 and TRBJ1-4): GAGVSQSPRYKVAKRGQDVALRCDPISGHVSLFWYQQALGQGPEFLTYFQNEAQLDKSGLPSDRFFAERPEGSVSTLKIQRTQQEDSAVYLCASSRWSYNEKLFFGSGTQLSVL.

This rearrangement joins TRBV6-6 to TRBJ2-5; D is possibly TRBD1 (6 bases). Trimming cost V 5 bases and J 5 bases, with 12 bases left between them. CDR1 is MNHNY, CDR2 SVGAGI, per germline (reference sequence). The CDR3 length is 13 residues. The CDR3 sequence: CASSPGTSETQYF. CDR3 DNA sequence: TGTGCCAGCAGTCCCGGGACATCGGAGACCCAGTACTTC.

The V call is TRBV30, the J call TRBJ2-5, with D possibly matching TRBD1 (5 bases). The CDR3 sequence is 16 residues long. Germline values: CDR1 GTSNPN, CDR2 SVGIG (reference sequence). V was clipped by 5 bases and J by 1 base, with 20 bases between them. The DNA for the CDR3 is TGTGCCTGGTCAACTCAGGGCCGAACCGCCCAAGAGACCCAGTACTTC. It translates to CAWSTQGRTAQETQYF. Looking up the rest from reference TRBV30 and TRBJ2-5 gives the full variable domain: SQTIHQWPATLVQPVGSPLSLECTVEGTSNPNLYWYRQAAGRGLQLLFYSVGIGQISSEVPQNLSASRPQDRQFILSSKKLLLSDSGFYLCAWSTQGRTAQETQYFGPGTRLLVL.